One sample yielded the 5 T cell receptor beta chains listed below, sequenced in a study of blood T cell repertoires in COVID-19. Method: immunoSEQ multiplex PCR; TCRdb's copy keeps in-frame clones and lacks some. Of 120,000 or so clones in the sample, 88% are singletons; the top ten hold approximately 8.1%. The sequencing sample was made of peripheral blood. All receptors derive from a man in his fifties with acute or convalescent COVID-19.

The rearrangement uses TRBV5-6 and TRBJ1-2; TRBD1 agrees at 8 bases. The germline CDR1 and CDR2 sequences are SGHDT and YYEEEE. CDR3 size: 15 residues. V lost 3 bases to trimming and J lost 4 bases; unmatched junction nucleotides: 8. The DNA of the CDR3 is TGTGCCAGCAGCTCGGACACAGGGGGTGGCTATGGCTACACCTTC. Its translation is CASSSDTGGGYGYTF. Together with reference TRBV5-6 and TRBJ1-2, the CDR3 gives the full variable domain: DAGVTQSPTHLIKTRGQQVTLRCSPKSGHDTVSWYQQALGQGPQFIFQYYEEEERQRGNFPDRFSGHQFPNYSSELNVNALLLGDSALYLCASSSDTGGGYGYTFGSGTRLTVV.

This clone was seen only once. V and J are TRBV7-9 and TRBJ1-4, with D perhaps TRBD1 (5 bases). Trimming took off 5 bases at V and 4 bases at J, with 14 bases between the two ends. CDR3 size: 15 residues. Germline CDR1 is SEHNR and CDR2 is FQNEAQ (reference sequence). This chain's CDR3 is CASSPLGGSNEKLFF. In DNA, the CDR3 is TGTGCCAGCAGCCCTCTGGGGGGGAGTAATGAAAAACTGTTTTTT.

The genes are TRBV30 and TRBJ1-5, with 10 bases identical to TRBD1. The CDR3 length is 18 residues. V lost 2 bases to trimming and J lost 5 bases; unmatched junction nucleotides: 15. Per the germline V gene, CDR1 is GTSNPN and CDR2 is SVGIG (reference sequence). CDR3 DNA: TGTGCCTGGAGTCCCTTCATCGTTGGGACAGGGGTAGATCAGCCCCAGCATTTT. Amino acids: CAWSPFIVGTGVDQPQHF.

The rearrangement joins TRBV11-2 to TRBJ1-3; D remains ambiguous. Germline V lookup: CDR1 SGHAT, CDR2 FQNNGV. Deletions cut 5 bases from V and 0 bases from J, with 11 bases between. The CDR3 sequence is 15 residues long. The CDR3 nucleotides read TGTGCCAGCAGCCGGTTCACCCACTCTGGAAACACCATATATTTT. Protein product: CASSRFTHSGNTIYF. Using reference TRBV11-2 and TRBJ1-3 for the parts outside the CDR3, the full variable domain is EAGVAQSPRYKIIEKRQSVAFWCNPISGHATLYWYQQILGQGPKLLIQFQNNGVVDDSQLPKDRFSAERLKGVDSTLKIQPAKLEDSAVYLCASSRFTHSGNTIYFGEGSWLTVV.

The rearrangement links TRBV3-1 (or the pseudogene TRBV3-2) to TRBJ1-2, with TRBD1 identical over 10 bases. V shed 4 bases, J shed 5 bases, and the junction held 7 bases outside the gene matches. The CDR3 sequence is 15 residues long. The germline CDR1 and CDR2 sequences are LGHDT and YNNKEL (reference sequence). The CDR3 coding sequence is TGTGCCAGCAGCCGAGGACAGGGGGTACGGTATGGCTACACCTTC. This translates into CASSRGQGVRYGYTF.